This T cell receptor (beta chain) was recorded in a study of CD8 T cells in Susac syndrome. Study as a whole: At the time of blood draw, patients with Susac syndrome were therapy-naive, receiving corticosteroids, or receiving intravenous immunoglobulin alone.

Germline lookup yields CDR1 SGHTA and CDR2 FQGNSA. CDR3 length: 16 residues. Trimming pared 7 bases from V and 2 bases from J, leaving 19 bases between. Sequencing of TCR beta was undertaken in CD8+ and CD4+ T cells derived from blood. A single count supports this clonotype. Its matching antigen is unknown. Broader study findings: As acknowledged by the study, its TCR sequencing and HLA analysis included a relatively small number of individuals. In total CD8+ repertoires, about 16 Susac-specific public clones were found, and in CD8+ TEMRA repertoires, a few were found.

RNA in amounts of about 0.5 to 1 ug was reverse transcribed with random hexamers. Each CDR3 protein is one row after TCRdb ran MiXCR on the immunoSEQ multiplex PCR reads. The table has roughly 110,000 distinct CDR3 sequences, approximately 93% seen once; the top ten hold 0.4% to 0.5%. The chain employs TRBV7-2 and TRBJ2-3; D possibly corresponds to TRBD1 (7 bases). The TCR was taken from a human donor with Susac syndrome. Sequenced material: CD8+ T cells from PBMCs. Here the CDR3 DNA reads TGTGCCAGCACCACTTTTGGAGGGGGCCTCACAGATACGCAGTATTTT. It encodes CASTTFGGGLTDTQYF.